These 15 T cell receptor beta chains were sequenced from one sample in a study of T cell responses to AZD1222 COVID-19 vaccine. Assay: immunoSEQ multiplex PCR; the TCRdb copy retains only in-frame clones and omits some. Of about 110,000 clones listed, over 85% are singletons. The specimen was peripheral blood, collected 28 days after the second AZD1222 dose. The receptors here all came from an adult who received the AZD1222 COVID-19 vaccine.

The chain links TRBV9 to TRBJ2-1, with 8 bases identical to TRBD2. Germline CDR1 SGDLS, CDR2 YYNGEE. The CDR3 is 16 residues long. J was trimmed by 2 bases and V by 0 bases; bases with no gene match: 4. This CDR3 is CASSVVSGAAYNEQFF. The CDR3 bases are TGTGCCAGCAGCGTAGTTAGCGGGGCCGCCTACAATGAGCAGTTCTTC.

This chain links TRBV3-1 (or the pseudogene TRBV3-2) with TRBJ1-1; TRBD1 is a possible D gene (5 bases). Germline V lookup: CDR1 LGHDT, CDR2 YNNKEL (reference sequence). The CDR3 consists of 18 residues. Trimming took off 1 base at V and 5 bases at J, with 23 bases between the two ends. The CDR3 sequence is CASSQGRLGGAGGTEAFF. The CDR3 coding sequence is TGTGCCAGCAGCCAAGGACGATTAGGAGGGGCCGGGGGGACTGAAGCTTTCTTT.

V usage is TRBV5-8 and J usage is TRBJ2-7, with D perhaps being TRBD1 or TRBD2 (6 bases each). The V end was cut by 0 bases, the J end by 6 bases, with 16 bases between. This CDR3 region has 15 residues. Germline CDR1 reads SGHTS; CDR2 reads YDEGEE. CDR3 DNA: TGTGCCAGCAGCTTGGTTGCGGGGACAAGGCGCGAGCAGTACTTC. The encoded protein is CASSLVAGTRREQYF.

The gene calls are TRBV23-1 and TRBJ1-1; no firm D call. TRBV23-1 is reported as an ORF; its role is uncertain. This CDR3 is 9 amino acids long. Here the CDR3 DNA reads TGCGGGACGAACACTGAAGCTTTCTTT. Its translation is CGTNTEAFF.

The V and J genes are TRBV6-5 and TRBJ2-6; D not resolved. The germline V gene encodes CDR1 MNHEY and CDR2 SVGAGI. This CDR3 is built from 15 residues. V gave up 11 bases and J gave up 1 base, with 15 bases separating them. For the CDR3, the DNA is TGTGCCTCCAACTCCATACGATCTGGGGCCAACGTCCTGACTTTC. It encodes CASNSIRSGANVLTF.

The chain carries TRBV30 and TRBJ1-4; the D is unclear. CDR3 length: 14 residues. The V gene's germline CDR1 is GTSNPN and CDR2 SVGIG (reference sequence). V lost 0 bases and J lost 4, with 9 bases in between. The CDR3 coding sequence is TGTGCCTGGAGTGTACGGAGGAGTAATGAAAAACTGTTTTTT. It yields the protein CAWSVRRSNEKLFF.

V usage is TRBV5-1 and J usage is TRBJ2-2; 8 nucleotides agree with TRBD2. The CDR3 extends over 15 amino acids. CDR1 and CDR2 from the germline V gene are SGHRS and YFSETQ. V was pared by 6 bases and J by 5 bases, with 9 bases of the junction left unmatched. CDR3 nucleotides: TGCGCCAGCACCAACCGAGCGGGGGAAACCGGGGAGCTGTTTTTT. Translation gives CASTNRAGETGELFF.

A single count supports this clone. The chain links TRBV7-9 to TRBJ2-5; D uncertain. Germline CDR1 and CDR2: SEHNR and FQNEAQ (reference sequence). This CDR3 is built from 12 residues. V was cut by 3 bases and J by 5 bases, with 7 bases left in between. The CDR3 protein is CASSFFAETQYF. The CDR3 DNA is TGTGCCAGCAGCTTCTTCGCGGAGACCCAGTACTTC. Drawing the rest from reference TRBV7-9 and TRBJ2-5, the complete variable domain is DTGVSQNPRHKITKRGQNVTFRCDPISEHNRLYWYRQTLGQGPEFLTYFQNEAQLEKSRLLSDRFSAERPKGSFSTLEIQRTEQGDSAMYLCASSFFAETQYFGPGTRLLVL.

This clone was recorded a few times. The chain employs TRBV6-2 or TRBV6-3 and TRBJ2-1, with TRBD2 matching 8 bases. In germline, CDR1 is MNHEY, CDR2 SVGEGT. V shed 6 bases, J shed 3 bases, and the junction held 7 bases outside the gene matches. The CDR3 has 15 amino acids. The chain's CDR3 is CASSSSGGDYNEQFF. Written as DNA, the CDR3 is TGTGCCAGCAGCTCAAGCGGGGGAGACTACAATGAGCAGTTCTTC.

V is TRBV19 and J is TRBJ1-3; possible D gene TRBD1, 5 bases. The V end lost 4 bases, the J end lost 0 bases, and 13 bases lay between the germline ends. This CDR3 has 16 residues. The germline gives CDR1 LNHDA, CDR2 SQIVND (reference sequence). CDR3: CASSRGLLSSGNTIYF. CDR3 DNA sequence: TGTGCCAGTAGTAGGGGACTCCTAAGCTCTGGAAACACCATATATTTT.

The chain recombines TRBV18 with TRBJ2-1, with 10 bases aligning to TRBD2. J lost 6 bases, V lost 3 bases, and 8 bases had no gene match. The CDR3 totals 16 residues. Germline CDR1 KGHSH, CDR2 LQKENI. This CDR3 is CASSPYSRLAGNEQFF. The DNA of the CDR3 is TGTGCCAGCTCACCTTATTCCCGACTAGCGGGCAATGAGCAGTTCTTC.

The gene calls are TRBV5-5 and TRBJ2-1, with a weak D call TRBD2 (6 bases). Germline lookup yields CDR1 SGHKS and CDR2 YYEKEE (reference sequence). V lost 1 base and J lost 3, with 23 bases in between. The CDR3 is 19 amino acids. The CDR3, as DNA: TGTGCCAGCAGCTTGCCGGCAGGGTCGGTCGGGACTGGCTACAATGAGCAGTTCTTC. This sequence encodes CASSLPAGSVGTGYNEQFF. The whole variable domain, remainder taken from reference TRBV5-5 and TRBJ2-1, is DAGVTQSPTHLIKTRGQQVTLRCSPISGHKSVSWYQQVLGQGPQFIFQYYEKEERGRGNFPDRFSARQFPNYSSELNVNALLLGDSALYLCASSLPAGSVGTGYNEQFFGPGTRLTVL.

This chain links TRBV19 with TRBJ1-5; D possibly corresponds to TRBD1 (6 bases). Germline values: CDR1 LNHDA, CDR2 SQIVND (reference sequence). This CDR3 region has 16 residues. V was trimmed by 5 bases and J by 7 bases, leaving 21 bases between them. DNA for the CDR3: TGTGCCAGTAGTCCCCAGGGGCAGGGTAGTCGGCAGCCCCAGCATTTT. This codes for CASSPQGQGSRQPQHF.

This sequence joins TRBV7-9 and TRBJ1-3; D may be TRBD1 (5 bases). This CDR3 region has 16 residues. Germline V gives CDR1 SEHNR, CDR2 FQNEAQ (reference sequence). V lost 5 bases and J lost 2, with 16 bases in between. This CDR3 reads CASSTQGGRTGNTIYF. The CDR3 DNA reads TGTGCCAGCAGCACCCAGGGAGGCCGAACTGGAAACACCATATATTTT.

In this sample, this clone turned up a few times. The chain is built from TRBV18 and TRBJ2-7, with 16 bases that match TRBD2. CDR1 and CDR2 from the germline V gene are KGHSH and LQKENI. This CDR3 has 17 residues. J lost 5 bases, V lost 6 bases, and 10 bases had no gene match. The CDR3, as DNA: TGTGCCAGCTCCGAGGGACTAGCGGGGGGGTCGCAAGACGAGCAGTACTTC. Translating it yields CASSEGLAGGSQDEQYF.